What follows are 10 T cell receptor beta chains derived from one specimen sequenced in a study of PD-1 blockade in classical Hodgkin lymphoma (dated by TCRdb to 2020 to 2022). The protocol used for the library was the immunoSEQ multiplex PCR assay. The table was pulled from immuneACCESS by TCRdb, which kept in-frame rearrangements only. Such tables lose some clones; where checked, under half of the loss comes from unresolved V genes, and the rest has no known cause. Counted in this sample were around 28,000 clones; around 86% of them appeared once. The top ten clonotypes cover less than 0.5% of the sample. According to the study, the label for this sample's time point signals: cycle 4 day 1 (C4D1), after less than seven weeks of nivolumab. Every trial patient had relapsed after autologous stem cell transplantation, and cohorts A, B and C differed in prior brentuximab vedotin exposure. A Miltenyi CD4+ T cell isolation kit was used for magnetic negative selection to purify CD4+ T cells from thawed PBMCs.

The material was CD4+ T cells from blood, obtained before the fourth cycle of nivolumab. The receptors stem from a human donor with classical Hodgkin lymphoma.

The V and J genes are TRBV6-5 and TRBJ2-5; 7 bases agree with TRBD1. Germline V gives CDR1 MNHEY, CDR2 SVGAGI. The CDR3 has 14 amino acids. V lost 5 bases, J lost 5 bases, and 8 bases stayed unmatched. Here the CDR3 DNA reads TGTGCCAGCAGTAAAGGACAGGTCGGGGAGACCCAGTACTTC. Amino acid sequence: CASSKGQVGETQYF.

This clone was seen a single time. This chain uses TRBV14 with TRBJ1-2; no clear D. CDR1 is SGHDN and CDR2 is FVKESK in the germline V gene. Trimming removed 4 bases from V and 1 base from J, with 4 bases in between. The CDR3 is 12 residues long. The CDR3 region has the DNA TGTGCCAGCAGCCTAAATAACTATGGCTACACCTTC. Its translation is CASSLNNYGYTF.

The gene calls are TRBV18 and TRBJ2-1; 8 bases map to TRBD2. The CDR3 spans 15 residues. In germline, CDR1 is KGHSH, CDR2 LQKENI. V gave up 1 base and J gave up 3 bases; unmatched junction bases: 2. CDR3 bases: TGTGCCAGCTCACCACTAGCGGGACTCTACAATGAGCAGTTCTTC. The encoded protein is CASSPLAGLYNEQFF. Drawing the rest from reference TRBV18 and TRBJ2-1, the complete variable domain is NAGVMQNPRHLVRRRGQEARLRCSPMKGHSHVYWYRQLPEEGLKFMVYLQKENIIDESGMPKERFSAEFPKEGPSILRIQQVVRGDSAAYFCASSPLAGLYNEQFFGPGTRLTVL.

The gene calls are TRBV19 and TRBJ2-7; no reliable D call. The germline CDR1 and CDR2 sequences are LNHDA and SQIVND (reference sequence). Trimming stripped 7 bases from V and 0 bases from J, with 7 bases between. The CDR3 contains 12 residues. CDR3 DNA: TGTGCCAGTAAGAACAGCTCCTACGAGCAGTACTTC. Translated, it gives CASKNSSYEQYF.

This sequence joins TRBV5-4 and TRBJ2-5; D is possibly TRBD1 (6 bases). Per the germline V gene, CDR1 is SGHNT and CDR2 is YYREEE (reference sequence). The CDR3 is 14 residues long. Trimming pared 3 bases from V and 5 bases from J, leaving 14 bases between. The CDR3 coding sequence is TGTGCCAGCAGCTCCGGGTTGCAGGGGGAGACCCAGTACTTC. This encodes CASSSGLQGETQYF.

V and J are TRBV4-1 and TRBJ2-3; D is uncertain. V was shortened by 0 bases and J by 7 bases, with 8 bases between the two germline ends. The germline V gene has CDR1 MGHRA and CDR2 YSYEKL. This CDR3 is 13 amino acids long. CDR3 sequence: CASSQDEQNTQYF. The CDR3 DNA follows: TGCGCCAGCAGCCAAGATGAACAGAATACGCAGTATTTT.

V is TRBV19 and J is TRBJ1-5, with TRBD1 identical over 8 bases. The CDR3 has 13 residues. Germline CDR1 is LNHDA and CDR2 is SQIVND (reference sequence). After removal of 5 bases from V and 7 bases from J, the junction contained 4 bases not matched to a gene. CDR3 DNA sequence: TGTGCCAGTAGTCTCCAGGGGGCCCAGCCCCAGCATTTT. Translated: CASSLQGAQPQHF.

The rearrangement links TRBV6-1 to TRBJ2-3; 9 nucleotides align to TRBD1. The V and J ends lost 2 bases and 5 bases, in that order; junction bases with no gene match: 5. Germline loops: CDR1 MNHNS, CDR2 SASEGT. This CDR3 region has 15 residues. The CDR3 sequence: CASSELVTGGDTQYF. The CDR3 DNA is TGTGCCAGCAGTGAATTGGTGACAGGGGGAGATACGCAGTATTTT.

The genes are TRBV29-1 and TRBJ2-1, with 8 nucleotides matching TRBD2. The CDR3 extends over 17 amino acids. The germline gives CDR1 SQVTM, CDR2 ANQGSEA. V shed 4 bases and J 6 bases; nucleotides not matched to a gene: 17. The CDR3 sequence is CSVGPMPPSGYGNEQFF. The CDR3 DNA follows: TGCAGCGTTGGTCCAATGCCGCCTAGCGGGTATGGCAATGAGCAGTTCTTC.

V usage is TRBV5-1 and J usage is TRBJ2-1; D not resolved. Trimming stripped 0 bases from V and 9 bases from J, with 13 bases between. Looked up from germline, CDR1 is SGHRS and CDR2 is YFSETQ. The CDR3 runs to 14 residues. The CDR3 DNA reads TGCGCCAGCAGCTTGGACTCACACGCGTCTGAGCAGTTCTTC. Translated, it gives CASSLDSHASEQFF.